This T cell receptor (beta chain) was identified in a study of blood T cell repertoires in COVID-19 (dated by TCRdb to 2019 to 2021). Context from the whole study: Samples from collaborators originated in the United States, Italy and Spain and spanned both the acute and convalescent phases of COVID-19. The dataset comprised deeply sampled blood TCRbeta repertoires from subjects exposed to, actively infected with, or recovered from COVID-19. Samples came from the ongoing ImmuneRACE study (first 160 participants) plus 1,254 subjects from 6 global collaborators. Nearly every sample came with metadata listing a de-identified subject ID, COVID-19 status, age in years and sex. The repertoires were made available in a free public database intended to serve as a resource for research on the immune response to SARS-CoV-2. Where HLA class I and class II types were available, the types were taken from metadata supplied by the sample provider, not from assay-based typing. The prospective study material was composed of cDNA or gDNA derived from T cells, B-cell-depleted T cells, or PBMCs.

TCRbeta CDR3 regions were amplified from genomic DNA by means of the immunoSEQ Assay, a bias-controlled multiplex PCR. Per the original workflow: The number of nucleated cells in each sample was estimated by amplification of reference gene primers within the assay. To quantify the absolute abundance of each unique TCRbeta CDR3 rearrangement, sequence reads were collapsed and filtered. For each sample, productive Simpson clonality was calculated as the square root of Simpson's diversity index across productive rearrangements. TCRdb took over this immuneACCESS table, retaining in-frame rearrangements with V and J assigned. Such tables are incomplete; in checked studies, under half of the missing clones stem from an unresolved V gene, and the remainder is unexplained. The DNA gave D and trimming, while V, J and clone size come from that table. The sample profile shows around 70,000 clones; more than 80% of them were found once. Roughly 4.8% of the sample is taken by the ten largest.

Here is what the overall study found, with its caveats: How much clinical and demographic metadata was included differed by source and by participant, and the metadata was provided uncurated.

As regards this clone: What this receptor recognizes is not known. No quality values exist for individual bases; no much larger clone is one base distant.

The collaborating institutions used their own protocols to collect whole blood in K2EDTA tubes. For TCRbeta analysis, collaborators shipped samples as frozen whole blood, isolated PBMCs, or DNA extracted from either of those sample types. The source is a woman over 75 with active or convalescent COVID-19. Sequencing was done on a sample of peripheral blood.

The DNA sequence is given as TGTGCCAGCAGCCCCCGGCCCGGGCGGGGGCGGGGGGAGACCCAGTACTTC. Its protein product is CASSPRPGRGRGETQYF. The sequence links TRBV7-3 to TRBJ2-5; a tentative D call is TRBD2 (7 bases match). Looking up the germline V gene yields CDR1 SGHTA and CDR2 FQGTGA. Spanning cysteine to phenylalanine, the CDR3 consists of 17 amino acids. The entry retains the CDR3 DNA only, 51 bases that are in frame from base 1. Trimming costs V 5 bases and J 5 bases, and their ends lie 24 bases apart.